This T cell receptor (beta chain) was sequenced during a study of graft-versus-host responses after intestinal transplantation. Background on the study: Recipients received multivisceral, liver-intestinal, or isolated intestinal transplants. The study's findings and limits: Some GvH clones were seen earlier in gut or blood, suggesting intestinal origin. Association was observed between peak circulating GvH clone levels and early post-transplant HvG declines.

The repertoire was sequenced with immunoSEQ multiplex PCR; TCRdb's copy has only in-frame clones and lacks some. Among roughly 20,000 clones listed, 56% were seen once. The researchers put around 200,000 CFSE-labeled responder cells into plates with around 200,000 irradiated, violet-dye-labeled stimulator cells. The CDR3 extends over 15 amino acids. Germline V lookup: CDR1 SGHRS, CDR2 YFSETQ. With V trimmed by 3 bases and J by 4 bases, 2 bases remained unmatched. J is TRBJ2-1 and V is TRBV5-1, with 12 bases matching TRBD2. The sample here was alloreactive CD4+ T cells from a mixed lymphocyte reaction culture, taken before intestinal transplant. As to subset: CFSE-low proliferating T cells sorted from roughly 6-day pre-transplant mixed lymphocyte reaction (GvH or HvG direction). The receptor was derived from a human patient who received an intestinal transplant. CDR3 protein: CASSSLAGGYNEQFF. The CDR3 nucleotides are TGCGCCAGCAGCTCTCTAGCGGGAGGGTACAATGAGCAGTTCTTC. Combining the CDR3 with reference TRBV5-1 and TRBJ2-1 gives the whole variable domain KAGVTQTPRYLIKTRGQQVTLSCSPISGHRSVSWYQQTPGQGLQFLFEYFSETQRNKGNFPGRFSGRQFSNSRSEMNVSTLELGDSALYLCASSSLAGGYNEQFFGPGTRLTVL.